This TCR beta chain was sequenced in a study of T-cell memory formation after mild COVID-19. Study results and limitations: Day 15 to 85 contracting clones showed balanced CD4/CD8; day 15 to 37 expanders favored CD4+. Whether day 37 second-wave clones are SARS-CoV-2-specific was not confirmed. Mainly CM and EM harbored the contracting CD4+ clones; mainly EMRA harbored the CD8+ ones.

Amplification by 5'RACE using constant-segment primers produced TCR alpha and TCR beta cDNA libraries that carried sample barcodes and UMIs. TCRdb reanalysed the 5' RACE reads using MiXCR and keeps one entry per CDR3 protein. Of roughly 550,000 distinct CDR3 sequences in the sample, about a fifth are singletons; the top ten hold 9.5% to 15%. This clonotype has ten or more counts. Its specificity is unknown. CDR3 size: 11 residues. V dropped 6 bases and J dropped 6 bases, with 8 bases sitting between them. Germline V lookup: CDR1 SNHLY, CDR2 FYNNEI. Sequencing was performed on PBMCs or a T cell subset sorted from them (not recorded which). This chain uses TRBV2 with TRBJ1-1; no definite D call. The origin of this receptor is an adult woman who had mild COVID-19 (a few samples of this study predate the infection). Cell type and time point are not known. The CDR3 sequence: CASRASSEAFF. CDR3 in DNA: TGTGCCAGCAGGGCTTCGTCTGAAGCTTTCTTT.